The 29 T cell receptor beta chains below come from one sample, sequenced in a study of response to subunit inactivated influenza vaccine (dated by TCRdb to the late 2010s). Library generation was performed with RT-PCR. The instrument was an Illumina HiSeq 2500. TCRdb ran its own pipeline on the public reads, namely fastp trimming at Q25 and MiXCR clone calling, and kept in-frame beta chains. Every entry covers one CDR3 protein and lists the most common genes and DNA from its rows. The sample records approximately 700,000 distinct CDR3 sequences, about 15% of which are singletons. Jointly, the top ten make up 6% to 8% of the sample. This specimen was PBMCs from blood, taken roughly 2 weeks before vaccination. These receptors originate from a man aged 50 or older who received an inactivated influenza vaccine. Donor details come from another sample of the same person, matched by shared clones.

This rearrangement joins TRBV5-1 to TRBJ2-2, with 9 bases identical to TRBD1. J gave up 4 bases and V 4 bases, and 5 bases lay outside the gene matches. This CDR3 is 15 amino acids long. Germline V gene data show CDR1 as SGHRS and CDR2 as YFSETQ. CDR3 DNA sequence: TGCGCCAGCAGCATATCGGGACAGGGCACCGGGGAGCTGTTTTTT. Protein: CASSISGQGTGELFF.

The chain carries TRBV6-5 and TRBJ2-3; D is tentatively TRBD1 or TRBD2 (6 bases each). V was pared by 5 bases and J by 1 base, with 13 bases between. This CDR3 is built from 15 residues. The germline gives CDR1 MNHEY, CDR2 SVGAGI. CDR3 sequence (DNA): TGTGCCAGCAGTAACCGGGGGCCCGGCACAGATACGCAGTATTTT. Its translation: CASSNRGPGTDTQYF.

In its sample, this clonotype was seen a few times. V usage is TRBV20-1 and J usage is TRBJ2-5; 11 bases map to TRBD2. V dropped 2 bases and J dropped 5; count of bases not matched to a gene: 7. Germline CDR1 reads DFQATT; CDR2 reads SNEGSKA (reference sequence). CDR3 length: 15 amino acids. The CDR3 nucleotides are TGCAGTGCTAGACCCGGACTAGCGGGCAAGGAGACCCAGTACTTC. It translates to CSARPGLAGKETQYF.

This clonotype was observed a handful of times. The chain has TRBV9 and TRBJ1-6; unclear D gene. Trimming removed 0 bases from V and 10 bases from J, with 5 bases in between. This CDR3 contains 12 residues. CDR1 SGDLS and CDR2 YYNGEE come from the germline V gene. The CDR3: CASSVEGSPLHF. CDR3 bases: TGTGCCAGCAGCGTAGAAGGATCACCCCTCCACTTT.

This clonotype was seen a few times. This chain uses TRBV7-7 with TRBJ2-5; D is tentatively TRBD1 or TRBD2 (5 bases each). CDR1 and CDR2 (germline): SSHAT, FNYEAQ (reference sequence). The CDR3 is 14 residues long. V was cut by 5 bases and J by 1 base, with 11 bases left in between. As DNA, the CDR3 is TGTGCCAGCAGCAGGGGACGTTCCCAAGAGACCCAGTACTTC. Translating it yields CASSRGRSQETQYF. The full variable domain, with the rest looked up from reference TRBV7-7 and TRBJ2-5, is GAGVSQSPRYKVTKRGQDVTLRCDPISSHATLYWYQQALGQGPEFLTYFNYEAQPDKSGLPSDRFSAERPEGSISTLTIQRTEQRDSAMYRCASSRGRSQETQYFGPGTRLLVL.

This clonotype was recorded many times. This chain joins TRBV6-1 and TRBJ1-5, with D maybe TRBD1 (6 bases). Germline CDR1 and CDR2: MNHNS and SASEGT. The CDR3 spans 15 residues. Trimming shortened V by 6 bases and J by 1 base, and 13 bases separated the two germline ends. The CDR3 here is CASSRQTGSNQPQHF. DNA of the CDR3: TGTGCCAGCAGCCGGCAAACAGGGAGCAATCAGCCCCAGCATTTT.

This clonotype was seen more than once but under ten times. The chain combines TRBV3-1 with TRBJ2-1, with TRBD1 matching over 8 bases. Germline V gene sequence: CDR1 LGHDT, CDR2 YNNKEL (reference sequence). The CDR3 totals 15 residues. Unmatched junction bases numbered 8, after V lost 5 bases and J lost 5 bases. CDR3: CASSARGQEDNEQFF. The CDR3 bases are TGTGCCAGCAGCGCCCGGGGACAGGAGGACAATGAGCAGTTCTTC.

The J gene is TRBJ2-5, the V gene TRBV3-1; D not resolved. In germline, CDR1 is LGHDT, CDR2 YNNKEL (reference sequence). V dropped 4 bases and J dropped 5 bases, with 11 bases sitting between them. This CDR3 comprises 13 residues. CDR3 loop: CASSLGISETQYF. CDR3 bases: TGTGCCAGCAGCCTGGGAATTTCGGAGACCCAGTACTTC.

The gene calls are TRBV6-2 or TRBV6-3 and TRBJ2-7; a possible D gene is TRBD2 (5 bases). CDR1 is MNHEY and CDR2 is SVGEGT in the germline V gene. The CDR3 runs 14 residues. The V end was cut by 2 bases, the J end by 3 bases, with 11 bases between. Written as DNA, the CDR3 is TGTGCCAGCAGTTACACACTAGGCCGCTACGAGCAGTACTTC. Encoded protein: CASSYTLGRYEQYF.

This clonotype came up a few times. CDR3 sequence: CASGLVTGDRTEAFF. The CDR3 DNA reads as TGTGCTAGTGGTTTGGTAACAGGGGATAGGACTGAAGCTTTCTTT. The rearrangement links TRBV12-5 to TRBJ1-1; 7 positions match TRBD1. This CDR3 has 15 amino acids. Per germline, CDR1 LGHNT and CDR2 FRNRAP. Trimming at V came to 0 bases and at J to 5 bases, leaving 6 bases not matched to a gene.

The CDR3 nucleotides read TGTGCCACCAGCAGGACTAGCGGGAGTGATGAGCAGTTCTTC. It encodes CATSRTSGSDEQFF. The chain links TRBV15 to TRBJ2-1; 12 bases match TRBD2. CDR3 size: 14 residues. Unmatched junction bases numbered 2, after V lost 3 bases and J lost 8 bases. Germline CDR1 LNHNV, CDR2 YYDKDF (reference sequence).

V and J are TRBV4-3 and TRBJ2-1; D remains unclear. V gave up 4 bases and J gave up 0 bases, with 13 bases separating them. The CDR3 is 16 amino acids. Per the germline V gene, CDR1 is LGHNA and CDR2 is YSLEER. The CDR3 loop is CASSLERQSSYNEQFF. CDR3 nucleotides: TGCGCCAGCAGCCTAGAGAGGCAGAGCTCCTACAATGAGCAGTTCTTC.

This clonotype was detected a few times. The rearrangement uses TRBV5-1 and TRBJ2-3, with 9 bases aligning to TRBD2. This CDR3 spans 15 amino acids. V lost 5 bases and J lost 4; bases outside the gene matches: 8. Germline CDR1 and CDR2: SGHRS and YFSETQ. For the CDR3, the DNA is TGCGCCAGCAGAGTGGCGGGAGGGCCCGCAGATACGCAGTATTTT. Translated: CASRVAGGPADTQYF.

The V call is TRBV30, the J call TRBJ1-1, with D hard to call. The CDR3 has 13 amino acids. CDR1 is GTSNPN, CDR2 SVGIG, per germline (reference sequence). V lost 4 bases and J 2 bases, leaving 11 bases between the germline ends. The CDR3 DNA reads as TGTGCCTGGAACCGCGGAGATAACACTGAAGCTTTCTTT. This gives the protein CAWNRGDNTEAFF.

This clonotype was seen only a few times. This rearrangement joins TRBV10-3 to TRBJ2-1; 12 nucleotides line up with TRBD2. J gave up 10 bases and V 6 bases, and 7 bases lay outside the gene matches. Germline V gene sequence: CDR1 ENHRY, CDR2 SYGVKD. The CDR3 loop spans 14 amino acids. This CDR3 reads CAIRASGGAREQFF. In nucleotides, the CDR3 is TGTGCCATCAGGGCTAGCGGGGGGGCCCGGGAGCAGTTCTTC.

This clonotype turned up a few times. The CDR3 spells CASSLGDTRSYNEQFF. Written as DNA, the CDR3 is TGCGCCAGCAGCTTGGGGGACACCAGGTCCTACAATGAGCAGTTCTTC. The chain recombines TRBV5-1 with TRBJ2-1, with D possibly being TRBD1 (6 bases). The CDR3 consists of 16 residues. The V end lost 0 bases, the J end lost 1 base, and 11 bases lay between the germline ends. Germline-derived CDR1 and CDR2 are SGHRS and YFSETQ.

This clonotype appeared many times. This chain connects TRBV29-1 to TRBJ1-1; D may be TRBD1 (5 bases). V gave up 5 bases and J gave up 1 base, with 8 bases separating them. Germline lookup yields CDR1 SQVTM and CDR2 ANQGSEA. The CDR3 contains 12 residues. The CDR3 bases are TGCAGCGTTAGGGACTGGAACACTGAAGCTTTCTTT. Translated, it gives CSVRDWNTEAFF.

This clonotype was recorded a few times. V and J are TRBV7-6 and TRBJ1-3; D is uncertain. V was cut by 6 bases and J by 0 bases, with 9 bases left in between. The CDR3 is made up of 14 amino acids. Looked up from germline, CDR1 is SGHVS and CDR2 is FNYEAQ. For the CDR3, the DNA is TGTGCCAGCAGGAGCTCTCTCTCTGGAAACACCATATATTTT. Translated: CASRSSLSGNTIYF.

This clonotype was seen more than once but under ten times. The CDR3 region is CASSPDPGPRADTQYF. Written as DNA, the CDR3 is TGCGCCAGCAGCCCCGACCCGGGACCCAGGGCCGATACGCAGTATTTT. This sequence joins TRBV5-1 and TRBJ2-3; the D call may be TRBD1 or TRBD2 (5 bases each). CDR1 and CDR2 (germline): SGHRS, YFSETQ. This CDR3 has 16 residues. V shed 4 bases and J shed 6 bases, with 21 bases lying between them.

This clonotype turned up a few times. The CDR3 DNA reads as TGTGCCAGCAGGACAGGGGGCTCGGCGAACACTGAAGCTTTCTTT. This gives the protein CASRTGGSANTEAFF. The genes are TRBV7-2 and TRBJ1-1, with TRBD1 matching over 10 bases. Germline trimming cut 6 bases from V and 1 base from J; bases unmatched to any gene: 5. Germline CDR1 reads SGHTA; CDR2 reads FQGNSA. The CDR3 extends over 15 amino acids.

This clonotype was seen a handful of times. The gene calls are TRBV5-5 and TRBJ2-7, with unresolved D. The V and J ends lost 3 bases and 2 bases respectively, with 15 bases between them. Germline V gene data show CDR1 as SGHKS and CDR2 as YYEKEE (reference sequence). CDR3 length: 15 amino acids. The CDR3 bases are TGTGCCAGCAGCTCAAAACTACCCCCTACCTACGAGCAGTACTTC. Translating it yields CASSSKLPPTYEQYF.

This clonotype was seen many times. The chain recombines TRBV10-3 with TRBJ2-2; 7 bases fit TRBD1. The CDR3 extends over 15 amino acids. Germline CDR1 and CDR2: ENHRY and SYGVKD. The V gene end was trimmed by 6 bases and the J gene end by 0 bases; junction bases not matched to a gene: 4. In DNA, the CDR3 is TGTGCCATCAGCGACGGGACAGCGAACACCGGGGAGCTGTTTTTT. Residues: CAISDGTANTGELFF.

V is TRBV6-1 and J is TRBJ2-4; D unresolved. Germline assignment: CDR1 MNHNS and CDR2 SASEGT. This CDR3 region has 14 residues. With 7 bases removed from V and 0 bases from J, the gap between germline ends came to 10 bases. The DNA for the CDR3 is TGTGCCAGCACCCATCCTATAGCCAAAAACATTCAGTACTTC. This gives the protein CASTHPIAKNIQYF.

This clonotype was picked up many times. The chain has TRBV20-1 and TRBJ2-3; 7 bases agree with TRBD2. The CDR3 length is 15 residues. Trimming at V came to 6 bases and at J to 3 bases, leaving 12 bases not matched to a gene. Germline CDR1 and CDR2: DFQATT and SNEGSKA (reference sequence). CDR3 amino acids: CSASSQRGWTDTQYF. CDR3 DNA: TGCAGTGCCAGCTCCCAGCGGGGTTGGACAGATACGCAGTATTTT.

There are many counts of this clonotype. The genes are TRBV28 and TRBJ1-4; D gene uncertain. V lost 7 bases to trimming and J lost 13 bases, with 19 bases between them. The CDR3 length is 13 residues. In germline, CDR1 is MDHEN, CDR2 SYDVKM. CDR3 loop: CASTPVGSVGLFF. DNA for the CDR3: TGTGCCAGCACCCCGGTTGGGTCCGTGGGACTGTTTTTT.

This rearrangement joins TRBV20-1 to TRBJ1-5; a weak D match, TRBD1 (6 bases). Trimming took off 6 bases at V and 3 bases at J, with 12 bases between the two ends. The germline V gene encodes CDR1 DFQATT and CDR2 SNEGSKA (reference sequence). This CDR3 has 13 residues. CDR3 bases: TGCAGTGCCCATACAGGGACCAATCAGCCCCAGCATTTT. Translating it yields CSAHTGTNQPQHF.

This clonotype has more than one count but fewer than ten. CDR3 sequence: CASSRDRGRGYGYTF. DNA of the CDR3: TGTGCCAGCAGTCGGGACAGGGGGCGAGGCTATGGCTACACCTTC. V gene TRBV4-2 combines with J gene TRBJ1-2, with 12 bases that match TRBD1. The germline V gene encodes CDR1 LGHNA and CDR2 YNFKEQ. This CDR3 comprises 15 residues. J lost 4 bases, V lost 6 bases, and 6 bases had no gene match.

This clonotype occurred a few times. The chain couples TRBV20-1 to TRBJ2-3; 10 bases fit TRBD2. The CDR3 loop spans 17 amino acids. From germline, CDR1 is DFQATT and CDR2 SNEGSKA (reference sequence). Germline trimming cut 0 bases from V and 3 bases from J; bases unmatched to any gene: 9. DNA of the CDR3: TGCAGTGCTAGAGATCTGTCTAGCGGGAGTATAACAGATACGCAGTATTTT. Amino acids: CSARDLSSGSITDTQYF.

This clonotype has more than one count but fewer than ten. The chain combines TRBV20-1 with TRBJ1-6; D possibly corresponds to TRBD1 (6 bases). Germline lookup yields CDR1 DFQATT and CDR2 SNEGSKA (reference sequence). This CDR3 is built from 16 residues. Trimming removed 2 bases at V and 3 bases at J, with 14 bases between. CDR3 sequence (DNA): TGCAGTGCTAGATCTCCCGGGACATTCTATAATTCACCCCTCCACTTT. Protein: CSARSPGTFYNSPLHF.